The T cell receptor (beta chain) under discussion was sequenced for a study of T-cell memory formation after mild COVID-19. J was trimmed by 4 bases and V by 2 bases; bases with no gene match: 2. The CDR3 sequence is 15 residues long. CDR1 ENHRY and CDR2 SYGVKD come from the germline V gene. A 5'RACE reaction primed in the constant segment made cDNA libraries of TCR alpha and TCR beta, and these carried sample barcodes and UMIs. TCRdb used MiXCR to reprocess the 5' RACE reads, holding one entry per CDR3 protein. Among some 250,000 distinct CDR3 sequences, 8% to 10% were seen once, and the ten largest hold around a fifth. Study outcomes and limitations: Proof of SARS-CoV-2 specificity was absent for the second-wave clones that crested on day 37.

A note on this clonotype: Antigen unknown.

This chain uses TRBV10-3 with TRBJ2-5; 12 nucleotides agree with TRBD2. The sample consisted of PBMCs or a T cell subset sorted from them (not recorded which). The TCR comes from a man aged 18 to 35 who had mild COVID-19 (a few samples of this study predate the infection). Cell type and time point are not known. CDR3 nucleotide sequence: TGTGCCATCAGTGAGGAGACTAGCGGGGGAGAGACCCAGTACTTC. It encodes CAISEETSGGETQYF.